This T cell receptor (beta chain) was captured by sequencing in a study of beta chain features in type 1 diabetes. Looking at the study overall: Examined across all samples were around 110 million sorted cells.

CDR3 size: 16 residues. V was clipped by 4 bases and J by 5 bases; unmatched bases: 10. The germline V gene encodes CDR1 SGHDN and CDR2 FVKESK. This clone was seen more than once but under ten times. Sorted CD4+ subsets: naive, central memory, regulatory, stem cell-like memory (CD45RO/CCR7/CD25/CD127/CD95/CD27 panel). Sort purity for all populations was recorded as exceeding 98%. Of the isolated RNA, all was reverse transcribed, and so the sequenced material was expressed TCRB transcripts. Using immunoSEQ multiplex PCR, the repertoire was profiled, and TCRdb retains in-frame clones only, with some absent. Seen here are tens of thousands of clones, 25% to 35% observed once, and the top ten hold 0.45% to 0.55%.

The sequence came from a woman aged 18 to 35 in good health. The sample comprised stem cell memory CD4+ T cells from blood. The chain links TRBV14 to TRBJ2-3; 9 bases fit TRBD2. The CDR3 coding sequence is TGTGCCAGCAGCCGACTAAGCGGGAGGATCGGAGATACGCAGTATTTT. Its protein is CASSRLSGRIGDTQYF.